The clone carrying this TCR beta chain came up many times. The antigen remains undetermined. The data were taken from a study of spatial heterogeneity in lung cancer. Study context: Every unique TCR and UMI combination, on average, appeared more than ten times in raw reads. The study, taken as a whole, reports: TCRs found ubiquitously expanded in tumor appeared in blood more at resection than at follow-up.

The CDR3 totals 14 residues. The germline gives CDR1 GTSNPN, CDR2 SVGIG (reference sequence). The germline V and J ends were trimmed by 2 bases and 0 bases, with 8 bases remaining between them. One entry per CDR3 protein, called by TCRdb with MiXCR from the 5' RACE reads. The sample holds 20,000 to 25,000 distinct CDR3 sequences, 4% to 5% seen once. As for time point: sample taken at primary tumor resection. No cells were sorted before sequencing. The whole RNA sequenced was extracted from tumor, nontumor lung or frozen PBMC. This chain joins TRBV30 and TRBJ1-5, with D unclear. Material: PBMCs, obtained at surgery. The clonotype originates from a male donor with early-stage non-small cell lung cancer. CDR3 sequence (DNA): TGTGCCTGGAGTCGGTTTTATAGCAATCAGCCCCAGCATTTT. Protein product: CAWSRFYSNQPQHF.